This T cell receptor (beta chain) is drawn from a study of CD8+ T cells in alopecia areata. At the level of the study: Tofacitinib was given for 6 to 18 months, then stopped for 6 months.

Stated treatment: oral pan-JAK inhibitor, 5-10 mg twice daily. Lesional scalp tissue (obtained by punch biopsy) and peripheral blood were collected from alopecia areata patients. Sorting of CD4+ and CD8+ T cells was performed on PBMCs. Overall study findings and caveats: Throughout tofacitinib, many expanded lesional clones continued to persist in scalp and blood.

The CDR3 totals 14 residues. V gave up 5 bases and J gave up 0 bases, with 10 bases separating them. Germline lookup yields CDR1 MNHNY and CDR2 SVGAGI (reference sequence). Worth noting for this clone: Antigen: not known.

It was cDNA, reverse transcribed from extracted RNA, that served as the sequencing template. The repertoire was sequenced with immunoSEQ multiplex PCR; TCRdb's copy has only in-frame clones and lacks some. The sample comprises around 100,000 clones, under 90% of which are singletons, and more than 9.5% rests with the top ten. The clonotype originates from a human donor with alopecia areata. V and J are TRBV6-6 and TRBJ2-5; D gene unclear. The specimen was CD8+ T cells sorted from blood, collected at roughly week 30, from a patient treated with tofacitinib. CDR3 in DNA: TGTGCCAGCAGTGGGCCGTTAGACCAAGAGACCCAGTACTTC. Encoded protein: CASSGPLDQETQYF.